Presented here are 31 T cell receptor beta chains from one specimen sequenced in a study of blood T cell repertoires in COVID-19 (dated by TCRdb to the early 2020s). Library generation was performed with the immunoSEQ multiplex PCR assay. Sourced from immuneACCESS, this table was stored by TCRdb with only in-frame sequences that have V and J called. A share of the clones is absent; for the studies checked, an unresolved V gene accounts for under half, and the remainder has no known explanation. Recorded for this sample are around 280,000 clones; roughly 85% of them occurred a single time. The ten largest clonotypes hold approximately 6% of the sample. Specimen: PBMCs or T cells enriched from blood (not recorded which). Receptor source: a middle-aged woman who had recovered from COVID-19.

The chain uses TRBV11-2 and TRBJ2-3; possibly TRBD2 for D (6 bases). Germline values: CDR1 SGHAT, CDR2 FQNNGV. Deletions cut 1 base from V and 2 bases from J, with 16 bases between. The CDR3 has 17 amino acids. The CDR3 protein is CASSLASGGRATDTQYF. CDR3 in DNA: TGTGCCAGCAGCTTAGCGAGCGGAGGGCGTGCCACAGATACGCAGTATTTT. Complete variable domain (other parts from reference TRBV11-2 and TRBJ2-3): EAGVAQSPRYKIIEKRQSVAFWCNPISGHATLYWYQQILGQGPKLLIQFQNNGVVDDSQLPKDRFSAERLKGVDSTLKIQPAKLEDSAVYLCASSLASGGRATDTQYFGPGTRLTVL.

This clone occurred once. The V and J genes are TRBV29-1 and TRBJ2-7, with TRBD1 matching over 8 bases. With 6 bases clipped from V and 2 bases from J, the junction kept 12 bases outside the gene matches. Germline CDR1 reads SQVTM; CDR2 reads ANQGSEA. This CDR3 is 15 amino acids long. The CDR3 here is CSVHAGSDRAYEQYF. The CDR3 DNA follows: TGCAGCGTCCACGCCGGTTCGGACAGGGCCTACGAGCAGTACTTC.

The chain uses TRBV28 and TRBJ1-2; D gene uncertain. The germline gives CDR1 MDHEN, CDR2 SYDVKM. V was trimmed by 6 bases and J by 2 bases, leaving 19 bases between them. This CDR3 comprises 16 residues. The CDR3 bases are TGTGCCAGCAGCCGGTTTGGCCGACAACCCAACTATGGCTACACCTTC. Translating it yields CASSRFGRQPNYGYTF.

The chain has TRBV29-1 and TRBJ1-1, with 11 nucleotides matching TRBD1. CDR3 size: 14 residues. V lost 6 bases and J lost 0; bases outside the gene matches: 3. CDR1 SQVTM and CDR2 ANQGSEA come from the germline V gene. The chain's CDR3 is CSVGTGGVNTEAFF. The CDR3 DNA sequence: TGCAGCGTGGGGACAGGGGGGGTGAACACTGAAGCTTTCTTT.

J is TRBJ1-1 and V is TRBV29-1; tentative D call: TRBD1 (5 bases). The germline V gene encodes CDR1 SQVTM and CDR2 ANQGSEA. Trimming removed 0 bases from V and 10 bases from J, with 12 bases in between. The CDR3 length is 12 residues. Here the CDR3 reads CSVEDPGIGAFF. Written as DNA, the CDR3 is TGCAGCGTTGAAGATCCAGGGATAGGAGCTTTCTTT.

The V call is TRBV2, the J call TRBJ2-5; 7 bases agree with TRBD2. Per the germline V gene, CDR1 is SNHLY and CDR2 is FYNNEI. V lost 0 bases and J lost 1; bases outside the gene matches: 2. The CDR3 sequence is 15 residues long. In DNA, the CDR3 is TGTGCCAGCAGTGAAGCCCGACTAGCCCAAGAGACCCAGTACTTC. Its translation: CASSEARLAQETQYF.

This chain uses TRBV15 with TRBJ1-2; no clear D. The germline V and J ends were trimmed by 0 bases and 5 bases, with 4 bases remaining between them. Looked up from germline, CDR1 is LNHNV and CDR2 is YYDKDF (reference sequence). The length of the CDR3 is 12 residues. In DNA, the CDR3 is TGTGCCACCAGCAGAGAGACTTATGGCTACACCTTC. This sequence encodes CATSRETYGYTF.

For the CDR3, the DNA is TGTGCCAGCATGTCCGGGACTAGCGGGAGAGGTCGCCCTTACTTC. This codes for CASMSGTSGRGRPYF. The chain recombines TRBV27 with TRBJ2-7, with TRBD2 identical over 14 bases. Germline-derived CDR1 and CDR2 are MNHEY and SMNVEV (reference sequence). V was clipped by 7 bases and J by 13 bases; unmatched bases: 15. CDR3 length: 15 amino acids.

CDR3 region: CAISYSAGINGGGYEQYF. CDR3 DNA: TGTGCCATCAGTTACAGCGCGGGCATAAATGGAGGAGGCTACGAGCAGTACTTC. The chain combines TRBV10-3 with TRBJ2-7; tentative D call: TRBD2 (5 bases). This CDR3 has 18 amino acids. Between the trimmed V and J ends, which lost 5 bases and 3 bases, there was a span of 26 bases. CDR1 and CDR2 (germline): ENHRY, SYGVKD.

This clone was seen just once. This rearrangement joins TRBV9 to TRBJ2-2; 8 bases are shared with TRBD1. CDR1 and CDR2 from the germline V gene are SGDLS and YYNGEE. The V segment lost 3 bases and the J segment 2 bases; nucleotides outside the gene matches: 3. The CDR3 length is 15 residues. CDR3 amino acids: CASSGTGGNTGELFF. DNA of the CDR3: TGTGCCAGCAGCGGAACAGGGGGAAACACCGGGGAGCTGTTTTTT.

This chain uses TRBV5-4 with TRBJ2-1, with TRBD2 matching over 8 bases. Germline CDR1 reads SGHNT; CDR2 reads YYREEE (reference sequence). The ends lost 0 bases at V and 7 bases at J; junction bases unmatched: 12. This CDR3 has 17 residues. The CDR3 nucleotides read TGTGCCAGCAGCTTGGGACGTGAGGGACTAGAAGGGAATGAGCAGTTCTTC. Encoded protein: CASSLGREGLEGNEQFF.

A note on this clone: Its ends do not fully match the called genes, so a read error is possible. The V call is TRBV30, the J call TRBJ2-1, with 7 bases matching TRBD2. CDR1 is GTSNPN, CDR2 SVGIG, per germline (reference sequence). The CDR3 contains 15 residues. In DNA, the CDR3 is TGTGCCGGGAGGGGTCTAGCGGAATCCTACAATGAGCAGTTCTTC. Its protein is CAGRGLAESYNEQFF. The full variable domain, rest sourced from reference TRBV30 and TRBJ2-1, is SQTIHQWPATLVQPVGSPLSLECTVEGTSNPNLYWYRQAAGRGLQLLFYSVGIGQISSEVPQNLSASRPQDRQFILSSKKLLLSDSGFYLCAGRGLAESYNEQFFGPGTRLTVL.

This rearrangement joins TRBV4-1 to TRBJ2-5; 13 positions agree with TRBD2. The CDR3 is 15 residues long. Germline V gives CDR1 MGHRA, CDR2 YSYEKL. V trimming: 1 base; J trimming: 6 bases; junction bases outside the gene matches: 2. The CDR3 sequence: CASSQVGLAGQTQYF. CDR3 coding DNA: TGCGCCAGCAGCCAAGTGGGACTAGCGGGACAGACCCAGTACTTC.

V and J are TRBV10-3 and TRBJ1-3; 7 bases agree with TRBD1. In germline, CDR1 is ENHRY, CDR2 SYGVKD. J gave up 6 bases and V 9 bases, and 8 bases lay outside the gene matches. CDR3 size: 13 residues. The CDR3 here is CAMSQDRENTIYF. The CDR3 DNA sequence: TGTGCCATGAGTCAAGACAGGGAAAACACCATATATTTT.

The gene calls are TRBV24-1 and TRBJ2-3; TRBD2 agrees at 8 bases. The CDR3 extends over 14 amino acids. CDR1 and CDR2 (germline): KGHDR, SFDVKD. V lost 5 bases to trimming and J lost 11 bases; unmatched junction nucleotides: 11. CDR3 sequence reads: CATSGQALAGLQYF. Written as DNA, the CDR3 is TGTGCCACCAGTGGCCAAGCTCTAGCGGGCCTGCAGTATTTT.

This chain joins TRBV6-5 and TRBJ1-3, with TRBD1 matching 7 bases. V was pared by 2 bases and J by 5 bases, with 6 bases of the junction left unmatched. This CDR3 is built from 15 residues. Germline lookup yields CDR1 MNHEY and CDR2 SVGAGI. The CDR3 sequence is CASSYQTGSRNTIYF. CDR3 nucleotide sequence: TGTGCCAGCAGTTACCAGACAGGGTCTAGAAACACCATATATTTT.

V gene TRBV4-3 combines with J gene TRBJ2-3; 7 nucleotides line up with TRBD2. This CDR3 region has 16 residues. Per the germline V gene, CDR1 is LGHNA and CDR2 is YSLEER. The J segment lost 2 bases and the V segment lost 1 base, leaving 6 bases of the junction unmatched. CDR3 in amino acids: CASSQVGGSITDTQYF. CDR3 sequence (DNA): TGCGCCAGCAGCCAAGTTGGCGGGAGCATCACAGATACGCAGTATTTT.

The chain links TRBV7-8 to TRBJ2-7, with 7 bases fitting TRBD2. V was clipped by 5 bases and J by 7 bases; unmatched bases: 11. The germline V gene encodes CDR1 SGHVS and CDR2 FQNEAQ. This CDR3 has 14 amino acids. The CDR3 reads CASSIRDYSREQYF. The CDR3 DNA follows: TGTGCCAGCAGCATCCGGGACTATTCACGTGAGCAGTACTTC. Looking up the rest from reference TRBV7-8 and TRBJ2-7 gives the full variable domain: GAGVSQSPRYKVAKRGQDVALRCDPISGHVSLFWYQQALGQGPEFLTYFQNEAQLDKSGLPSDRFFAERPEGSVSTLKIQRTQQEDSAVYLCASSIRDYSREQYFGPGTRLTVT.

The J gene is TRBJ1-2, the V gene TRBV6-1; D gene uncertain. The CDR3 covers 12 residues. Germline CDR1 MNHNS, CDR2 SASEGT. The V gene lost 3 bases and the J gene lost 4 bases, with 6 bases spanning the gap. CDR3 DNA: TGTGCCAGCAGTGACCTCTCCTATGGCTACACCTTC. Translated, it gives CASSDLSYGYTF.

In DNA, the CDR3 is TGTGCCAGCAGCCGACAAGGAGGACAGCCCCAGCATTTT. This sequence encodes CASSRQGGQPQHF. The rearrangement joins TRBV14 to TRBJ1-5, with unresolved D. The germline V gene has CDR1 SGHDN and CDR2 FVKESK. Trimming removed 4 bases at V and 7 bases at J, with 11 bases between. This CDR3 comprises 13 residues.

The chain has TRBV20-1 and TRBJ1-6; perhaps TRBD1 as D (5 bases). With 3 bases removed from V and 7 bases from J, the gap between germline ends came to 13 bases. CDR1 is DFQATT and CDR2 is SNEGSKA in the germline V gene (reference sequence). The CDR3 is 14 residues long. The DNA of the CDR3 is TGCAGTGCTAGTGATCCAGGGCGAAATTCACCCCTCCACTTT. Translated: CSASDPGRNSPLHF.

V gene TRBV4-3 combines with J gene TRBJ2-6, with D maybe TRBD2 (5 bases). This CDR3 has 18 residues. Germline V gene data show CDR1 as LGHNA and CDR2 as YSLEER. Trimming removed 0 bases from V and 0 bases from J, with 12 bases in between. Here the CDR3 DNA reads TGCGCCAGCAGCCAAGATCCGAGGGATCTCTCTGGGGCCAACGTCCTGACTTTC. Its translation is CASSQDPRDLSGANVLTF.

J is TRBJ1-2 and V is TRBV28; D is ambiguous. This CDR3 comprises 10 residues. CDR1 is MDHEN, CDR2 SYDVKM, per germline. V shed 4 bases and J shed 7 bases, with 4 bases lying between them. CDR3 in DNA: TGTGCCAGCAGTTCCGGTGGCTACACCTTC. Translation gives CASSSGGYTF.

This clone has only a few counts. V is TRBV5-1 and J is TRBJ1-2; D gene uncertain. Germline CDR1 is SGHRS and CDR2 is YFSETQ. V was pared by 0 bases and J by 8 bases, with 8 bases between. The CDR3 extends over 12 amino acids. CDR3 nucleotide sequence: TGCGCCAGCAGCTTGGGGGCGCCCGGCTACACCTTC. Translation gives CASSLGAPGYTF. Looking up the rest from reference TRBV5-1 and TRBJ1-2 gives the full variable domain: KAGVTQTPRYLIKTRGQQVTLSCSPISGHRSVSWYQQTPGQGLQFLFEYFSETQRNKGNFPGRFSGRQFSNSRSEMNVSTLELGDSALYLCASSLGAPGYTFGSGTRLTVV.

This rearrangement joins TRBV28 to TRBJ1-1; D call uncertain. The V end lost 7 bases, the J end lost 1 base, and 7 bases lay between the germline ends. There are 12 residues in the CDR3. Germline V lookup: CDR1 MDHEN, CDR2 SYDVKM. The CDR3: CASTRWNTEAFF. CDR3 DNA: TGTGCCAGCACACGGTGGAACACTGAAGCTTTCTTT.

The V call is TRBV24-1, the J call TRBJ2-3, with unresolved D. V lost 0 bases and J lost 10, with 10 bases in between. The germline CDR1 and CDR2 sequences are KGHDR and SFDVKD. The CDR3 runs to 13 residues. CDR3 DNA sequence: TGTGCCACCAGTGATTTGGGTCTACCCGCGCAGTATTTT. Amino acids: CATSDLGLPAQYF.

This chain connects TRBV3-1 (or the pseudogene TRBV3-2) to TRBJ1-3; 8 bases match TRBD1. Germline V gene sequence: CDR1 LGHDT, CDR2 YNNKEL (reference sequence). The CDR3 consists of 16 residues. Unmatched junction bases numbered 6, after V lost 3 bases and J lost 2 bases. The CDR3 region is CASSHAQGAAGNTIYF. DNA for the CDR3: TGTGCCAGCAGCCATGCGCAGGGGGCAGCTGGAAACACCATATATTTT.

CDR3 nucleotide sequence: TGTGCCAGCGGGGACAGGGAATTGGACTATGGCTACACCTTC. It is translated as CASGDRELDYGYTF. The V gene is TRBV28, the J gene TRBJ1-2, with 9 bases matching TRBD1. This CDR3 comprises 14 residues. V lost 8 bases and J lost 3; bases outside the gene matches: 7. Germline loops: CDR1 MDHEN, CDR2 SYDVKM.

The rearrangement links TRBV7-9 to TRBJ1-4, with 9 positions matching TRBD1. Germline trimming cut 5 bases from V and 8 bases from J; bases unmatched to any gene: 6. This CDR3 comprises 14 residues. The germline V gene has CDR1 SEHNR and CDR2 FQNEAQ (reference sequence). The CDR3 DNA reads as TGTGCCAGCAGCCCGGGACAGGGCGGGGAAAAACTGTTTTTT. Amino acid sequence: CASSPGQGGEKLFF.

The CDR3: CASSQGRVWGGDGELFF. Here the CDR3 DNA reads TGTGCCAGCAGCCAAGGGAGGGTTTGGGGGGGTGACGGGGAGCTGTTTTTT. The chain carries TRBV14 and TRBJ2-2; 7 positions agree with TRBD2. Germline CDR1 is SGHDN and CDR2 is FVKESK. The CDR3 runs to 17 residues. Losses at the gene ends were 1 base for V and 7 bases for J; bases not matched to a gene: 12.

This clone came up once. The J gene is TRBJ1-1, the V gene TRBV3-1 (or the pseudogene TRBV3-2), with no clear D. The CDR3 has 15 residues. The V end lost 1 base, the J end lost 5 bases, and 14 bases lay between the germline ends. CDR1 and CDR2 from the germline V gene are LGHDT and YNNKEL (reference sequence). CDR3 coding DNA: TGTGCCAGCAGCCAAGGGGGAGGGTGGATGACTGAAGCTTTCTTT. Translated: CASSQGGGWMTEAFF.